This T cell receptor beta chain derives from a study of shared clonotypes between healthy human individuals. Turning to the study itself: Three plates each covered CD4 naive and memory; CD8 naive two, CD8 memory one.

The naive CD8 fraction comprised CD45RO-negative cells positively selected for CCR7 and excluded terminally differentiated effector memory CD45RA+ cells. The study, taken as a whole, reports: Clonotypes which were not shared had lower generation probabilities than clonotypes that all four donors shared. Naive subsets, compared against memory subsets, generally had larger estimated richness values. It was the few donors that limited the genetic and exposure-history diversity represented.

Turning to this clone: No antigen is known for it.

Sequencing was performed with immunoSEQ multiplex PCR; in TCRdb, only in-frame clones are kept and a portion is missing. The data show about 2 million clones, roughly 95% seen once. The receptor's source is a man aged 18 to 35 in good health. Sequencing used naive CD8+ T cells sorted from blood.

CDR3 in DNA: TGTGCCAGCAGTTTAGCTCAGGGGGCCGCTGAAGCTTTCTTT. Translating gives CASSLAQGAAEAFF. The rearrangement uses TRBV27 and TRBJ1-1; 8 bases match TRBD1. The trim removed 2 bases at V and 6 bases at J, leaving 5 bases unmatched. The CDR3 is 14 amino acids. In germline, CDR1 is MNHEY, CDR2 SMNVEV (reference sequence).